Presented here are 22 T cell receptor beta chains from one specimen sequenced in a study of blood T cell repertoires in COVID-19. The method was immunoSEQ multiplex PCR; TCRdb's version includes in-frame clones alone and lacks a portion of them. The sample has under 200,000 clones, about 88% seen once. Material: PBMCs or T cells enriched from blood (not recorded which). The receptors shown here come from a woman aged 40-49 years in a cohort exposed to, infected with or recovered from COVID-19 (not recorded which).

Concerning this clone: The same CDR3 is also encoded by other DNA sequences in this sample. In DNA, the CDR3 is TGTGCCAGCAGCTTAGGTCGGGGGGAAAAACTGTTTTTT. Translating gives CASSLGRGEKLFF. The V call is TRBV13, the J call TRBJ1-4; tentatively, D is TRBD1 (5 bases). V lost 0 bases to trimming and J lost 8 bases, with 7 bases between them. The germline V gene has CDR1 PRHDT and CDR2 FYEKMQ (reference sequence). The CDR3 is 13 amino acids.

The chain uses TRBV27 and TRBJ2-3, with 13 bases fitting TRBD2. Germline CDR1 and CDR2: MNHEY and SMNVEV (reference sequence). This CDR3 is 16 amino acids long. The V and J ends lost 6 bases and 3 bases, in that order; junction bases with no gene match: 6. The CDR3 nucleotides are TGTGCCAGCAGCCACATACTAGCGGGAGGGACAGATACGCAGTATTTT. Protein product: CASSHILAGGTDTQYF.

The genes are TRBV5-6 and TRBJ2-7; the D is unclear. The CDR3 loop spans 12 amino acids. The V and J ends lost 0 bases and 8 bases respectively, with 9 bases between them. Germline V gives CDR1 SGHDT, CDR2 YYEEEE. This chain's CDR3 is CASSLDGHKQYF. CDR3 nucleotides: TGTGCCAGCAGCTTGGATGGGCACAAGCAGTACTTC. The full variable domain, in which reference TRBV5-6 and TRBJ2-7 provide the parts outside the CDR3, is DAGVTQSPTHLIKTRGQQVTLRCSPKSGHDTVSWYQQALGQGPQFIFQYYEEEERQRGNFPDRFSGHQFPNYSSELNVNALLLGDSALYLCASSLDGHKQYFGPGTRLTVT.

The chain carries TRBV7-9 and TRBJ1-4; 10 bases agree with TRBD1. V was clipped by 5 bases and J by 5 bases; unmatched bases: 2. Germline V gene data show CDR1 as SEHNR and CDR2 as FQNEAQ (reference sequence). CDR3 length: 14 amino acids. The CDR3 is CASSTDRGNEKLFF. In nucleotides, the CDR3 is TGTGCCAGCAGCACGGACAGGGGGAATGAAAAACTGTTTTTT.

The genes are TRBV9 and TRBJ2-2; a possible D gene is TRBD2 (5 bases). In germline, CDR1 is SGDLS, CDR2 YYNGEE. This CDR3 has 14 amino acids. Trimming shortened V by 4 bases and J by 1 base, and 8 bases separated the two germline ends. CDR3 sequence: CASSPGLNTGELFF. CDR3 DNA: TGTGCCAGCAGCCCCGGACTGAACACCGGGGAGCTGTTTTTT.

This clone has just one count. The rearrangement uses TRBV7-9 and TRBJ1-1, with D unclear. The CDR3 length is 11 residues. V gave up 5 bases and J gave up 11 bases, with 12 bases separating them. CDR1 and CDR2 (germline): SEHNR, FQNEAQ (reference sequence). CDR3 DNA: TGTGCCAGCAGCGTAAGGACTGGGGCTTTCTTT. Protein product: CASSVRTGAFF.

The chain combines TRBV19 with TRBJ2-5; possibly TRBD1 for D (5 bases). CDR3 length: 14 amino acids. V shed 3 bases and J shed 7 bases, with 15 bases lying between them. From germline, CDR1 is LNHDA and CDR2 SQIVND (reference sequence). Here the CDR3 DNA reads TGTGCCAGTAGTATGGGCACAGGCCTCCCGACCCAGTACTTC. Residues: CASSMGTGLPTQYF.

The chain is built from TRBV6-5 and TRBJ1-5; maybe TRBD1 (6 bases). The CDR3 totals 15 residues. Germline loops: CDR1 MNHEY, CDR2 SVGAGI. V lost 6 bases to trimming and J lost 0 bases, with 12 bases between them. The CDR3 spells CASRSQGYSNQPQHF. The CDR3 DNA is TGTGCCAGCAGGTCACAGGGTTATAGCAATCAGCCCCAGCATTTT.

The CDR3 region is CASSQGAGTEAFF. CDR3 in DNA: TGTGCCAGCAGTCAGGGGGCTGGCACTGAAGCTTTCTTT. The chain employs TRBV6-5 and TRBJ1-1; 8 bases align to TRBD1. CDR1 is MNHEY and CDR2 is SVGAGI in the germline V gene. The CDR3 is made up of 13 amino acids. The trim removed 5 bases at V and 4 bases at J, leaving 3 bases unmatched.

V and J are TRBV5-4 and TRBJ1-2, with TRBD1 identical over 7 bases. The CDR3 spans 13 residues. CDR1 SGHNT and CDR2 YYREEE come from the germline V gene (reference sequence). Germline trimming cut 2 bases from V and 8 bases from J; bases unmatched to any gene: 6. The CDR3 region is CASSFGGGDGYTF. The CDR3 DNA reads TGTGCCAGCAGCTTCGGAGGGGGCGACGGCTACACCTTC.

This sequence joins TRBV2 and TRBJ1-2; 7 bases are shared with TRBD1. With 4 bases clipped from V and 6 bases from J, the junction kept 2 bases outside the gene matches. The germline gives CDR1 SNHLY, CDR2 FYNNEI. The CDR3 has 12 amino acids. This CDR3 is CASSARGDGYTF. Written as DNA, the CDR3 is TGTGCCAGCAGTGCCAGGGGGGATGGCTACACCTTC.

The chain carries TRBV28 and TRBJ1-3; 8 bases line up with TRBD1. Losses at the gene ends were 6 bases for V and 8 bases for J; bases not matched to a gene: 12. The CDR3 is 15 residues long. Germline V gene data show CDR1 as MDHEN and CDR2 as SYDVKM. Here the CDR3 reads CASSQPGQGLYTIYF. The CDR3 DNA reads as TGTGCCAGCAGCCAACCCGGACAGGGATTGTACACCATATATTTT.

This sequence joins TRBV19 and TRBJ2-6, with D maybe TRBD2 (6 bases). This CDR3 has 18 residues. Germline values: CDR1 LNHDA, CDR2 SQIVND (reference sequence). With 5 bases removed from V and 0 bases from J, the gap between germline ends came to 17 bases. The CDR3 sequence is CASSVSSGDLSGANVLTF. The DNA of the CDR3 is TGTGCCAGTAGTGTCTCTTCGGGGGACCTCTCTGGGGCCAACGTCCTGACTTTC.

There are a few counts of this clone. This chain joins TRBV2 and TRBJ1-5; 9 bases map to TRBD1. The CDR3 is made up of 15 amino acids. The V segment lost 7 bases and the J segment 6 bases; nucleotides outside the gene matches: 10. Per germline, CDR1 SNHLY and CDR2 FYNNEI. CDR3 protein: CASKTGTGSRQPQHF. The CDR3 nucleotides read TGTGCCAGCAAAACCGGGACAGGGAGTCGTCAGCCCCAGCATTTT.

The chain carries TRBV27 and TRBJ1-2, with D possibly TRBD1 on 6 matching bases. In germline, CDR1 is MNHEY, CDR2 SMNVEV (reference sequence). The V and J ends lost 2 bases and 13 bases respectively, with 17 bases between them. The CDR3 length is 13 residues. CDR3 in DNA: TGTGCCAGCAGTTTACCGGGACATCGCTTTACCACCTTC. Amino acid sequence: CASSLPGHRFTTF.

The genes are TRBV18 and TRBJ1-2; possibly TRBD1 for D (6 bases). CDR1 and CDR2 (germline): KGHSH, LQKENI. Trimming took 3 bases from V and 5 from J, leaving 13 bases between them. The CDR3 contains 14 residues. CDR3 nucleotide sequence: TGTGCCAGCTCACCCCCAGGGGTAGAGTATGGCTACACCTTC. It codes for CASSPPGVEYGYTF.

The chain joins TRBV11-3 to TRBJ2-7; the D gene is possibly TRBD2 (5 bases). V lost 5 bases, J lost 6 bases, and 17 bases lay in between. The germline V gene has CDR1 SGHNT and CDR2 YENEEA. The CDR3 has 14 amino acids. The CDR3 coding sequence is TGTGCCAGCAGCCCTTTCGGGGATCCCTTCGAGCAGTACTTC. This encodes CASSPFGDPFEQYF.

The V and J genes are TRBV4-1 and TRBJ2-7, with 9 bases matching TRBD1. CDR3 size: 15 residues. Looked up from germline, CDR1 is MGHRA and CDR2 is YSYEKL. With V trimmed by 1 base and J by 2 bases, 3 bases remained unmatched. The CDR3 DNA follows: TGCGCCAGCAGCCAAGGGGACAGGGACACCTACGAGCAGTACTTC. This translates into CASSQGDRDTYEQYF.

The V call is TRBV15, the J call TRBJ1-1; D gene unclear. The CDR3 runs to 13 residues. The V gene's germline CDR1 is LNHNV and CDR2 YYDKDF (reference sequence). V gave up 6 bases and J gave up 4 bases, with 12 bases separating them. CDR3 sequence (DNA): TGTGCCACCAGTGAGGAGCGGGGCACTGAAGCTTTCTTT. It yields the protein CATSEERGTEAFF. Full variable domain (outside the CDR3, taken from reference TRBV15 and TRBJ1-1): DAMVIQNPRYQVTQFGKPVTLSCSQTLNHNVMYWYQQKSSQAPKLLFHYYDKDFNNEADTPDNFQSRRPNTSFCFLDIRSPGLGDTAMYLCATSEERGTEAFFGQGTRLTVV.

The sample holds one count of this clone. The rearrangement uses TRBV6-5 and TRBJ1-6; TRBD1 might be the D (5 bases). V dropped 5 bases and J dropped 4 bases, with 12 bases sitting between them. Germline assignment: CDR1 MNHEY and CDR2 SVGAGI. This CDR3 has 15 residues. In nucleotides, the CDR3 is TGTGCCAGCAGTACCGGGCGGGGGTATAATTCACCCCTCCACTTT. It is translated as CASSTGRGYNSPLHF.

CDR3 coding DNA: TGTGCCAGCAGCTTAGGGACTAGCGGGAGCACAGATACGCAGTATTTT. Protein: CASSLGTSGSTDTQYF. The chain carries TRBV11-3 and TRBJ2-3; the match to TRBD2 covers 11 bases. Germline V lookup: CDR1 SGHNT, CDR2 YENEEA. J gave up 0 bases and V 1 base, and 0 bases lay outside the gene matches. The CDR3 loop spans 16 amino acids.

The rearrangement links TRBV27 to TRBJ1-6; 10 positions agree with TRBD1. The CDR3 has 15 residues. With 4 bases clipped from V and 9 bases from J, the junction kept 6 bases outside the gene matches. CDR1 is MNHEY, CDR2 SMNVEV, per germline (reference sequence). CDR3 residues: CASSSPGQGSSPLHF. The DNA for the CDR3 is TGTGCCAGCAGTTCGCCGGGACAGGGGTCTTCACCCCTCCACTTT.